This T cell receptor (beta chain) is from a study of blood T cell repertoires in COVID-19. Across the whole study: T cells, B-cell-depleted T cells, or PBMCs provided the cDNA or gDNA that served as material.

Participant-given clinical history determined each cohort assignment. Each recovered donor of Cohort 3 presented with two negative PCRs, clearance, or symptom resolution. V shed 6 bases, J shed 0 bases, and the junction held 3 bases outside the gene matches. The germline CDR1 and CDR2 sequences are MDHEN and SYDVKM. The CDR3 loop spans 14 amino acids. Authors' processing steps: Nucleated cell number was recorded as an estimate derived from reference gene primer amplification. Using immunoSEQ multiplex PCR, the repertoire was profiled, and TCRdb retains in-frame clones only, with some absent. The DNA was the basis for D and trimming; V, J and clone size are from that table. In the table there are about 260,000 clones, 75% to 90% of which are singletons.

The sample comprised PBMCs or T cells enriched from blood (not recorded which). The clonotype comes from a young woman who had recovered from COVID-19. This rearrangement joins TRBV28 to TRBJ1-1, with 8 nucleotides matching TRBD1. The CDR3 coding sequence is TGTGCCAGCAGCAGGACAGGGCTGAACACTGAAGCTTTCTTT. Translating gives CASSRTGLNTEAFF.